This entry features one T cell receptor beta chain sequence. This specimen belongs to a study of OX40 agonist ivuxolimab in advanced cancers. Across the study: Given to patients was ivuxolimab, an agonistic anti-OX40 (CD134) antibody. The dose-escalation cohort had hepatocellular carcinoma, melanoma, renal cell or head and neck cancer.

Clones were read by immunoSEQ multiplex PCR, and TCRdb kept only the in-frame ones, dropping some. The profile covers approximately 51,000 clones, with 65% to 85% appearing a single time and approximately 2% taken by the ten largest. The sequencing used CD4+ or CD8+ T cells sorted from blood, collected in a trial of the OX40 agonist ivuxolimab. The TCR sequence derives from an adult with an advanced solid tumor such as melanoma, head and neck, liver or kidney cancer.

DNA for the CDR3: TGTGCCTGGAGTGTCGTTGGCGTGGGGGATGAAAAACTGTTTTTT. It codes for CAWSVVGVGDEKLFF. The rearrangement links TRBV30 to TRBJ1-4; maybe TRBD1 (5 bases). CDR1 is GTSNPN, CDR2 SVGIG, per germline (reference sequence). Trimming took 0 bases from V and 6 from J, leaving 14 bases between them. The CDR3 is 15 amino acids.